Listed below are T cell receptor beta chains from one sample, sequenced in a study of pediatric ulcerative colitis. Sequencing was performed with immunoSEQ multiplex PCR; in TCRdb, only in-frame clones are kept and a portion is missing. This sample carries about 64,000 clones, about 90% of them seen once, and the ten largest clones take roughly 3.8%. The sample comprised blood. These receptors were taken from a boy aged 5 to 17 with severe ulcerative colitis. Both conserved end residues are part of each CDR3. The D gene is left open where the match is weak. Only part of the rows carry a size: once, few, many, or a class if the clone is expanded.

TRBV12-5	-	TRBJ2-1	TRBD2	TGTGCTAGTGTCACCGGGACTAGCTTTCTTACCGATGAGCAGTTCTTC	CASVTGTSFLTDEQFF
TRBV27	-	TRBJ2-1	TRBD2	TGTGCCAGCAGGATTAGCGGGTCTCAAGACAATGAGCAGTTCTTC	CASRISGSQDNEQFF
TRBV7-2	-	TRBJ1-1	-	TGTGCCAGCAGCTTAGCGGGGAGGGGACCGAACACTGAAGCTTTCTTT	CASSLAGRGPNTEAFF
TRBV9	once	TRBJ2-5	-	TGTGCCAGCAGCGTTCAGGGTTTCGGAGAGACCCAGTACTTC	CASSVQGFGETQYF
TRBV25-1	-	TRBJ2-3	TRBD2	TGTGCCAGCAGTGAATCGAGACTAGCGGCCAGCACAGATACGCAGTATTTT	CASSESRLAASTDTQYF
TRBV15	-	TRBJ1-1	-	TGTGCCACCAGCAGAGATTGGAGGGGCAGCACTGAAGCTTTCTTT	CATSRDWRGSTEAFF
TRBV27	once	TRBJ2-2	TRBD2	TGTGCCAGCAGTTTAGGACTAGCGGGAGTCGGGGAGCTGTTTTTT	CASSLGLAGVGELFF
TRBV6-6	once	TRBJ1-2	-	TGTGCCAGTTGGGAGCTTGGCTACACCTTC	CASWELGYTF
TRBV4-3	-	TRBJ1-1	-	TGCGCCAGCAGCCAATCTAGACGGGACACTGAAGCTTTCTTT	CASSQSRRDTEAFF
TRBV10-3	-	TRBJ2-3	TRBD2	TGTGCCATCAGCGGAGCGGGATTTGATGCGGATACGCAGTATTTT	CAISGAGFDADTQYF
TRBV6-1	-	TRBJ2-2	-	TGTGCCAGCAGTGGGGACTCGAACACCGGGGAGCTGTTTTTT	CASSGDSNTGELFF
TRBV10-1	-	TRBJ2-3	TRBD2	TGCGCCAGCAGTGACCATATTAGCGGGGTTGGCGGGACAGATACGCAGTATTTT	CASSDHISGVGGTDTQYF
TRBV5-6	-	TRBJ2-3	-	TGTGCCAGCAGCTTGCCAGGGATAGATACGCAGTATTTT	CASSLPGIDTQYF
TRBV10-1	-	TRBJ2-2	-	TGCGCCAGCAGTGGGCAGGCAGGCACCGGGGAGCTGTTTTTT	CASSGQAGTGELFF